This is a list of T cell receptor beta chains from one sample in a study of CD4 T cells in relation to SARS-CoV-2 and coronaviruses. Which antigens these TCRs recognize remains unknown. Data came from immunoSEQ multiplex PCR; TCRdb stores just in-frame clones and leaves some out. This table has approximately 20,000 clones, almost 75% appearing once. The sample was CD4+ T cells from PBMCs, cultured in vitro. All receptors come from a human donor in good health. CDR3s include the opening cysteine and the closing phenylalanine or tryptophan.

j_gene,v_gene,len,CDR3aa
TRBJ2-7,TRBV19,15,CASSIGTSGSSEQYF
TRBJ2-1,TRBV4-2,16,CASSQAGRISYNEQFF
TRBJ1-2,TRBV5-1,14,CASSLRDTNYGYTF
TRBJ2-3,TRBV9,14,CASSSRPQADTQYF
TRBJ2-7,TRBV18,14,CASSPNILAEQVNF
TRBJ1-2,TRBV6-2/TRBV6-3,13,CASSMTGYHGYTF
TRBJ1-2,TRBV19,13,CASSIGESYGYTF
TRBJ1-1,TRBV6-5,14,CASKLTGSRTEAFF
TRBJ2-2,TRBV11-2,17,CASSLVAAGANTGELFF
TRBJ1-6,TRBV7-2,16,CASSLAGGRGNSPLHF
TRBJ1-1,TRBV20-1,13,CSASRQGNTEAFF
TRBJ1-1,TRBV18,13,CASSPRVNTEAFF
TRBJ1-5,TRBV6-2/TRBV6-3,15,CASSYLDYSNQPQHF
TRBJ2-7,TRBV5-1,14,CASSLMAEAYEQYF
TRBJ2-3,TRBV3-1/TRBV3-2,18,CASSPTAGSQPGTDTQYF